A single sample is the source of the 2 T cell receptor beta chains below, sequenced in a study of blood T cell repertoires in COVID-19. The repertoire was sequenced with immunoSEQ multiplex PCR; TCRdb's copy has only in-frame clones and lacks some. The table has 300,000 to 400,000 clones, around 89% seen once. The material sequenced was PBMCs or T cells enriched from blood (not recorded which). The receptors stem from a woman in her late teens or twenties who had recovered from COVID-19.

The chain couples TRBV2 to TRBJ1-2; no clear D. This CDR3 is 13 amino acids long. Germline-derived CDR1 and CDR2 are SNHLY and FYNNEI. V lost 3 bases to trimming and J lost 2 bases, with 7 bases between them. DNA for the CDR3: TGTGCCAGCAGTGAGGAGCAAAACTATGGCTACACCTTC. This gives the protein CASSEEQNYGYTF.

The rearrangement links TRBV7-3 to TRBJ1-1, with D perhaps TRBD1 (6 bases). Germline CDR1 and CDR2: SGHTA and FQGTGA. There are 15 residues in the CDR3. With 2 bases removed from V and 2 bases from J, the gap between germline ends came to 12 bases. CDR3 nucleotide sequence: TGTGCCAGCAGCTTATCACCGGGGGGCAACACTGAAGCTTTCTTT. Amino acids: CASSLSPGGNTEAFF.